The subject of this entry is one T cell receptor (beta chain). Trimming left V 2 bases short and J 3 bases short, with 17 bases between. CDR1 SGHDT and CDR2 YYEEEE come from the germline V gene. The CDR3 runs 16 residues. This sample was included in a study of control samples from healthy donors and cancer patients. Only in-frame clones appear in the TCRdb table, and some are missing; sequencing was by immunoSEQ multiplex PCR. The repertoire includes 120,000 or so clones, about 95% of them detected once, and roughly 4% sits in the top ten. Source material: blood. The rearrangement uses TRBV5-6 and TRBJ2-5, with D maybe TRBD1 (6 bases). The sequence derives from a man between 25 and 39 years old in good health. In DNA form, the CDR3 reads TGTGCCAGCAGCTTCGGTTTAGGACAGCTAAAAGAGACCCAGTACTTC. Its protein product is CASSFGLGQLKETQYF. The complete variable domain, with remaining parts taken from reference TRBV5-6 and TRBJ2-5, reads DAGVTQSPTHLIKTRGQQVTLRCSPKSGHDTVSWYQQALGQGPQFIFQYYEEEERQRGNFPDRFSGHQFPNYSSELNVNALLLGDSALYLCASSFGLGQLKETQYFGPGTRLLVL.